This T cell receptor (beta chain) came from a study of shared clonotypes between healthy human individuals. Assay used: immunoSEQ multiplex PCR; TCRdb lists only in-frame clones, some missing. The sample lists about 2 million clones, roughly 95% seen once, with roughly 0.13% in the top ten. The germline V gene has CDR1 SNHLY and CDR2 FYNNEI. V was pared by 6 bases and J by 5 bases, with 8 bases of the junction left unmatched. This CDR3 region has 14 residues. The chain is built from TRBV2 and TRBJ2-7; 9 positions agree with TRBD2. Input material: naive CD4+ T cells sorted from blood. Specified subset: CD45RA+ positively selected. The TCR sequence derives from a man younger than 35 in good health. The CDR3 loop is CASRVAGDRNEQYF. As DNA, the CDR3 is TGTGCCAGCAGAGTAGCGGGAGATAGAAACGAGCAGTACTTC.